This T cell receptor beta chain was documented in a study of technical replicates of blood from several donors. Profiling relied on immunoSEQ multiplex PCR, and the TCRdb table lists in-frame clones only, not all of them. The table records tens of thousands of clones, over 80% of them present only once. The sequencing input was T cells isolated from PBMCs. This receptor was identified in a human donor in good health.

CDR3: CASSPTDSSYEQYF. The CDR3 DNA sequence: TGTGCCAGCAGCCCGACGGACTCCTCGTACGAGCAGTACTTC. This chain connects TRBV7-7 to TRBJ2-7, with D possibly matching TRBD2 (5 bases). The germline CDR1 and CDR2 sequences are SSHAT and FNYEAQ (reference sequence). Trimming shortened V by 5 bases and J by 4 bases, and 15 bases separated the two germline ends. The CDR3 runs 14 residues.